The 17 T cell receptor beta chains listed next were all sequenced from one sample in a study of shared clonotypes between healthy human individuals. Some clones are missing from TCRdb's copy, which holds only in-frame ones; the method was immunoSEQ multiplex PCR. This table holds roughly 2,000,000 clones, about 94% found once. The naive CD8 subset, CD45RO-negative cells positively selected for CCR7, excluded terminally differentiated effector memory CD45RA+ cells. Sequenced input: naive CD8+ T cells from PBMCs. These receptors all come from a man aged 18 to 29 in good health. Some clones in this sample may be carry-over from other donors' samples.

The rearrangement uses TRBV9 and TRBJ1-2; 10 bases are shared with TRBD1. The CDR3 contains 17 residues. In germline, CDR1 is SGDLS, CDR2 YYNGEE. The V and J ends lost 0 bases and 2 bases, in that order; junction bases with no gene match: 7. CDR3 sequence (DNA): TGTGCCAGCAGCGTAGGATCGACAGGGGGCCCGAACTATGGCTACACCTTC. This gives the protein CASSVGSTGGPNYGYTF.

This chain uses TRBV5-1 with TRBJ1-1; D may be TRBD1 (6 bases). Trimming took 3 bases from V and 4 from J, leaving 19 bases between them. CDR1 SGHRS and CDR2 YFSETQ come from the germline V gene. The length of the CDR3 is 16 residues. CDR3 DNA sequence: TGCGCCAGCAGCTGGACCCCTCGGGGGGCGGGCACTGAAGCTTTCTTT. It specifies CASSWTPRGAGTEAFF. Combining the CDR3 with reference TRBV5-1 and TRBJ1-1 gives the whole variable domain KAGVTQTPRYLIKTRGQQVTLSCSPISGHRSVSWYQQTPGQGLQFLFEYFSETQRNKGNFPGRFSGRQFSNSRSEMNVSTLELGDSALYLCASSWTPRGAGTEAFFGQGTRLTVV.

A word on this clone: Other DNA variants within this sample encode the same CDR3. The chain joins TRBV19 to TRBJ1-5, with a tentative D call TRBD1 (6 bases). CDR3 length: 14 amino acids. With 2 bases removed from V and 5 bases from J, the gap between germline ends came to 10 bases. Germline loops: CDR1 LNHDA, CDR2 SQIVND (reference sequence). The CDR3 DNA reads TGTGCCAGTAGTATATGGGACACTGATCAGCCCCAGCATTTT. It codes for CASSIWDTDQPQHF.

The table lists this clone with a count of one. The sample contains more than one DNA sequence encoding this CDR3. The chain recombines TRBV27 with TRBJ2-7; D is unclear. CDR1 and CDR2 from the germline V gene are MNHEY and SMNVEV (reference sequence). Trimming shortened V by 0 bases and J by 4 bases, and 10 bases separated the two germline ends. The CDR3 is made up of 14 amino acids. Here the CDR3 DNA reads TGTGCCAGCAGTTTATCGCGGACCGCTTACGAGCAGTACTTC. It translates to CASSLSRTAYEQYF.

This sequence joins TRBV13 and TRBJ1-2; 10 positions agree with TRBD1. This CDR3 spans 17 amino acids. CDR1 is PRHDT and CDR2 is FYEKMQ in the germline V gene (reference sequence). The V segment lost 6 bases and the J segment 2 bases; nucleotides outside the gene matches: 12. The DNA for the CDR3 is TGTGCCAGCAGGGAGACAGGGGGCGGAATTAGCAACTATGGCTACACCTTC. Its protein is CASRETGGGISNYGYTF.

DNA for the CDR3: TGTGCCAGCAGCTTGGGACGTAGGGACGAAGCTTTCTTT. Translation: CASSLGRRDEAFF. The rearrangement links TRBV5-6 to TRBJ1-1; weak D call: TRBD1 (5 bases). Deletions cut 0 bases from V and 8 bases from J, with 11 bases between. The CDR3 extends over 13 amino acids. Per the germline V gene, CDR1 is SGHDT and CDR2 is YYEEEE. Looking up the rest from reference TRBV5-6 and TRBJ1-1 gives the full variable domain: DAGVTQSPTHLIKTRGQQVTLRCSPKSGHDTVSWYQQALGQGPQFIFQYYEEEERQRGNFPDRFSGHQFPNYSSELNVNALLLGDSALYLCASSLGRRDEAFFGQGTRLTVV.

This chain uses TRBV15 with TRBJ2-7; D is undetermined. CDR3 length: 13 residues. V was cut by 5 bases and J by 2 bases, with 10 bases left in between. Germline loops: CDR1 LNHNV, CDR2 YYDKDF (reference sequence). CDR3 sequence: CATSYSRPYEQYF. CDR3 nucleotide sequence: TGTGCCACCAGCTACTCCAGACCCTACGAGCAGTACTTC.

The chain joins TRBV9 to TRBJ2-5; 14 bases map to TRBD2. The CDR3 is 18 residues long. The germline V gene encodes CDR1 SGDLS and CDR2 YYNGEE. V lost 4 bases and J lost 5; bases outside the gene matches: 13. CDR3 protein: CASSLGLAGGPDSETQYF. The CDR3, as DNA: TGTGCCAGCAGCCTCGGACTAGCGGGAGGTCCTGACAGTGAGACCCAGTACTTC.

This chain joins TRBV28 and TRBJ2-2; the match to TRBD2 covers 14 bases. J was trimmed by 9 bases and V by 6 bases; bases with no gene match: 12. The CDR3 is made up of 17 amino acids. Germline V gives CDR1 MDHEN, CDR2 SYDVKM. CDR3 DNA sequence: TGTGCCAGCAGACCTGCACCAGGGACTAGCGGGAGCTGGGAGCTGTTTTTT. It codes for CASRPAPGTSGSWELFF.

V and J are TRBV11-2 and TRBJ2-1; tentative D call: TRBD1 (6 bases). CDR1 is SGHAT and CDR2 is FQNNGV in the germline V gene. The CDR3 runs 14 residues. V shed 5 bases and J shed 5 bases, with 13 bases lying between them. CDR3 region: CASSNRDFHNEQFF. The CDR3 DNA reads TGTGCCAGCAGCAACAGGGATTTCCACAATGAGCAGTTCTTC.

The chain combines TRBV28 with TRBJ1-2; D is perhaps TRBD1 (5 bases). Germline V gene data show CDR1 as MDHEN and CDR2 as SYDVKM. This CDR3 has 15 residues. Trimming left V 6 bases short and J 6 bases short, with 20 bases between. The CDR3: CASREWRGGNDGYTF. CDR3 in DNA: TGTGCCAGCAGAGAATGGCGGGGGGGAAATGATGGCTACACCTTC.

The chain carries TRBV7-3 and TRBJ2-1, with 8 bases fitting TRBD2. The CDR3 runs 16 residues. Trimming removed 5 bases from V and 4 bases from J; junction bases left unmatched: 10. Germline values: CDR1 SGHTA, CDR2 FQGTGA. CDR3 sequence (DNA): TGTGCCAGCAGCCAGAGCCAGCGGGAGTGGTACAATGAGCAGTTCTTC. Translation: CASSQSQREWYNEQFF.

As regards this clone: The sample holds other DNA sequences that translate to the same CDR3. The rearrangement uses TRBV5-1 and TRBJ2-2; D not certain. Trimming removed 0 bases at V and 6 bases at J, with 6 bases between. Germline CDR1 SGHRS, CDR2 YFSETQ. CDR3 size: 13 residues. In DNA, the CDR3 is TGCGCCAGCAGCTTGGGTGGCGCCGGGGAGCTGTTTTTT. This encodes CASSLGGAGELFF.

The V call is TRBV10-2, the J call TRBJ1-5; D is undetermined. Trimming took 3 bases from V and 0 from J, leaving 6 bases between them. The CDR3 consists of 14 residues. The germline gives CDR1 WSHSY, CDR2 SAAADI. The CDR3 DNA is TGCGCCAGCAGTGACGACGGTAGCAATCAGCCCCAGCATTTT. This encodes CASSDDGSNQPQHF.

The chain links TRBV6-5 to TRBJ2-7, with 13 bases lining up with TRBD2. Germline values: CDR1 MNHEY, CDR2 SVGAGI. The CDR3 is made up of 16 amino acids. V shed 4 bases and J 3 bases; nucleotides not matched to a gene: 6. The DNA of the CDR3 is TGTGCCAGCAGTTGGAGACTAGCGGGAGGATACTACGAGCAGTACTTC. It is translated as CASSWRLAGGYYEQYF.

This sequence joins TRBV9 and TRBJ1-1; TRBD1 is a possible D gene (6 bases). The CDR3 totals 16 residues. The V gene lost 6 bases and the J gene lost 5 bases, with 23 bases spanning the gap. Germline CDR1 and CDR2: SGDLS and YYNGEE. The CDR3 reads CASTPMGAGAGTEAFF. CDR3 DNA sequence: TGTGCCAGCACCCCAATGGGGGCTGGGGCTGGGACTGAAGCTTTCTTT. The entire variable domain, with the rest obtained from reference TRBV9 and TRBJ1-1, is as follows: DSGVTQTPKHLITATGQRVTLRCSPRSGDLSVYWYQQSLDQGLQFLIQYYNGEERAKGNILERFSAQQFPDLHSELNLSSLELGDSALYFCASTPMGAGAGTEAFFGQGTRLTVV.

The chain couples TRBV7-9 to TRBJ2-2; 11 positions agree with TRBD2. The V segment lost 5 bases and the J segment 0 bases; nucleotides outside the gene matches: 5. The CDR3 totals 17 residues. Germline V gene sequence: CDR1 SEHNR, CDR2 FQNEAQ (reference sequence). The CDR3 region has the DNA TGTGCCAGCAGCGATACTAGCGGGAGAACGAACACCGGGGAGCTGTTTTTT. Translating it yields CASSDTSGRTNTGELFF.